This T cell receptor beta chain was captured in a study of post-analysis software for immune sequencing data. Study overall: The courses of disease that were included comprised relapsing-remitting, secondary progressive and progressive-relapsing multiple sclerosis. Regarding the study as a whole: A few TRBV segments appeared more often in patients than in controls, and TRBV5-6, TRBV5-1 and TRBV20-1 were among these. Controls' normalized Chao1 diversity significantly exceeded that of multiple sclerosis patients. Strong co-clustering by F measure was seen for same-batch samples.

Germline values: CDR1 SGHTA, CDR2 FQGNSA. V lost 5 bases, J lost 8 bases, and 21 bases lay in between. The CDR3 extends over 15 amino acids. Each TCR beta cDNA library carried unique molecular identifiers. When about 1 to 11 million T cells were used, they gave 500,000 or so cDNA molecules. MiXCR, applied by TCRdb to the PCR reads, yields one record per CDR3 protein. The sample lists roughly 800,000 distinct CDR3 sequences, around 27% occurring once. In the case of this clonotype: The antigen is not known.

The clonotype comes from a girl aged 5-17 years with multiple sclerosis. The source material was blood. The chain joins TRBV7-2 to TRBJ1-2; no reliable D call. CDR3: CASSPKGGNPGGYTF. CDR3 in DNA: TGTGCCAGCAGCCCAAAGGGAGGTAACCCTGGGGGCTACACCTTC.